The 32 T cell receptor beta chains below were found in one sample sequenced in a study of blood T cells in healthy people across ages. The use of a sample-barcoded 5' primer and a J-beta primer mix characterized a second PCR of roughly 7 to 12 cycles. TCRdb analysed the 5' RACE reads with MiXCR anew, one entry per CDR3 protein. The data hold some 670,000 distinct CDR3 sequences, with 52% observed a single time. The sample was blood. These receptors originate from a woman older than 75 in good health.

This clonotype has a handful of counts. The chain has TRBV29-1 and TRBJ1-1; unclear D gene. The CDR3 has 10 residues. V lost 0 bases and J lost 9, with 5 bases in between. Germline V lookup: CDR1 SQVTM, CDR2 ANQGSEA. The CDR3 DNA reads TGCAGCGTTGAAGATCGGAAAGCTTTCTTT. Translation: CSVEDRKAFF.

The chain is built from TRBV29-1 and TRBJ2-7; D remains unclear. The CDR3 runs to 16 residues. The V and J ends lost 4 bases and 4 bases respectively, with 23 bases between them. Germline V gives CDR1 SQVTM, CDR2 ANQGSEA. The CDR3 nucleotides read TGCAGCGTTGTCGATTGGAACGGCAAAACTTCTTACGAGCAGTACTTC. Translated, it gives CSVVDWNGKTSYEQYF.

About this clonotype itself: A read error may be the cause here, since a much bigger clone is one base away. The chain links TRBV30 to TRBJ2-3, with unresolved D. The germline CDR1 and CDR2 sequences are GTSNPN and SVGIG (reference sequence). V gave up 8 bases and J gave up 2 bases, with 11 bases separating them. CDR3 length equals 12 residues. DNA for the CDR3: TGTGCCGGGAACGCGAACACAGATACGCAGTATTTT. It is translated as CAGNANTDTQYF.

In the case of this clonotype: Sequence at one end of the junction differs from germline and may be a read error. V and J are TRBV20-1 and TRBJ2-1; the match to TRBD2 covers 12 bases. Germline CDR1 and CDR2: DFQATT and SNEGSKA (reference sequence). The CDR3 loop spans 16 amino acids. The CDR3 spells CSARSSGRGSNNEQFF. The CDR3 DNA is TGCAGTGCTCGTTCTAGCGGGAGGGGCTCCAACAATGAGCAGTTCTTC.

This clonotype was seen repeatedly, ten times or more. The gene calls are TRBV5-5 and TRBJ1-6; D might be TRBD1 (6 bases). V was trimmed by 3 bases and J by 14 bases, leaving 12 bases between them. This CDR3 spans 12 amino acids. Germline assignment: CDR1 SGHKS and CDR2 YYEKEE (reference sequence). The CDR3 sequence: CASSSDSLALHF. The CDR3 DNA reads TGTGCCAGCAGCTCGGACAGTCTGGCCCTCCACTTT.

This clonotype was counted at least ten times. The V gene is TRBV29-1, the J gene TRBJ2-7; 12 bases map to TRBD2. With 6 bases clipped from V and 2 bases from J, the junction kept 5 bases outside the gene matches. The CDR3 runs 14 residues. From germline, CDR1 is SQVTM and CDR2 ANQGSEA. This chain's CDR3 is CSVLTSGRPYEQYF. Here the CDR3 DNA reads TGCAGCGTACTTACTAGCGGGAGGCCCTACGAGCAGTACTTC.

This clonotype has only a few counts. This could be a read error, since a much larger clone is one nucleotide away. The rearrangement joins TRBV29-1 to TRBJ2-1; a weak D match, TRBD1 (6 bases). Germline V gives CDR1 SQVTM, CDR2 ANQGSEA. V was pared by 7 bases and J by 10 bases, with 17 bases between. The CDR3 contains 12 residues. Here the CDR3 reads CSGRTASYEQFF. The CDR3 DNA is TGCAGCGGGCGGACAGCCTCCTACGAGCAGTTCTTC.

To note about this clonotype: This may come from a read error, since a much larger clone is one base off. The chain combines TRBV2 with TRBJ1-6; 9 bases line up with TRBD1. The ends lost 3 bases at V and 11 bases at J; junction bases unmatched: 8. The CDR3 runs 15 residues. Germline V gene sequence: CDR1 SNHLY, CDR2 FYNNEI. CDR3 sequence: CASSDAGQGATPLHF. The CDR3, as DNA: TGTGCCAGCAGTGATGCGGGACAGGGCGCGACACCCCTCCACTTT.

The DNA of the CDR3 is TGTGCCACCAGCAAAGGACAGGGCCAAGAGACCCAGTACTTC. Amino acids: CATSKGQGQETQYF. The J gene is TRBJ2-5, the V gene TRBV15; the match to TRBD1 covers 8 bases. The J segment lost 1 base and the V segment lost 4 bases, leaving 2 bases of the junction unmatched. This CDR3 has 14 residues. Germline loops: CDR1 LNHNV, CDR2 YYDKDF (reference sequence).

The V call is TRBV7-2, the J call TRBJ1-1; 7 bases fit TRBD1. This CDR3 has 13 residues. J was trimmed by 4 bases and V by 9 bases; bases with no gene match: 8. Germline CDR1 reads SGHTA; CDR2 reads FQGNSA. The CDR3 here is CASKMWDSTEAFF. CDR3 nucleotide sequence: TGTGCCAGTAAGATGTGGGACAGCACTGAAGCTTTCTTT.

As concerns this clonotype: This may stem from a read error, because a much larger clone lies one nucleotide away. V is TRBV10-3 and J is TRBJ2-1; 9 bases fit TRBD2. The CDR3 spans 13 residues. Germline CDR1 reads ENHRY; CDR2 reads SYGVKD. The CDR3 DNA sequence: TGTACCGCGTCTAGCGGGGCGGCCAATGAGCAGTTCTTC. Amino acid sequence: CTASSGAANEQFF.

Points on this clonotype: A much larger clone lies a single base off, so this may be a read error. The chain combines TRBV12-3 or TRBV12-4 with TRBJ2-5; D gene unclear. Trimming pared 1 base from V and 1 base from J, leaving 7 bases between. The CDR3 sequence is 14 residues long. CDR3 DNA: TGTGCCAGCAGTTTAGGGCTAAGCCAAGAGACCCAGTACTTC. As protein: CASSLGLSQETQYF.

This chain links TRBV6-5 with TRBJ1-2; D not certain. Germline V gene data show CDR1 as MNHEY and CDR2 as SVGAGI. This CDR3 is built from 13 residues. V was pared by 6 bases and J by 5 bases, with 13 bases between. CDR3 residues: CASRRTDLYGYTF. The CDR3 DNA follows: TGTGCCAGCAGACGGACGGACCTTTATGGCTACACCTTC.

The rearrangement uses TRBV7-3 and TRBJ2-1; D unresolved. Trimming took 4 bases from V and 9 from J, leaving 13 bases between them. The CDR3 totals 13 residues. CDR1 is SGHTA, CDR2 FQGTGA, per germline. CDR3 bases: TGTGCCAGCAGCTCCTTAGTGGTCGGTGAGCAGTTCTTC. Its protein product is CASSSLVVGEQFF.

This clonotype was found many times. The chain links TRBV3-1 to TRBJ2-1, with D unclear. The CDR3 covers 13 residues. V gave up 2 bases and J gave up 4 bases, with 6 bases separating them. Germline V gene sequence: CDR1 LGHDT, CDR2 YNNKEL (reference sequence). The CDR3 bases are TGTGCCAGCAGCCAAAGGGCTTACAATGAGCAGTTCTTC. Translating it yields CASSQRAYNEQFF.

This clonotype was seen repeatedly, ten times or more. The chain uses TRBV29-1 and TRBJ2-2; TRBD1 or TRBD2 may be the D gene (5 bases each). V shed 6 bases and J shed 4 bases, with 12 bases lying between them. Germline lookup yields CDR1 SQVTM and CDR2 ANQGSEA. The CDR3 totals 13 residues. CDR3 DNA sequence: TGCAGCGTCGCCTGGGACGGCACCGGGGAGCTGTTTTTT. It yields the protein CSVAWDGTGELFF.

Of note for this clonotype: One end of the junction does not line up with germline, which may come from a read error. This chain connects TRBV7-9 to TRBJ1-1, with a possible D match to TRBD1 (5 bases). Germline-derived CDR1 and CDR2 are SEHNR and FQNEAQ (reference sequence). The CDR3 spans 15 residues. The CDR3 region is CTSSSGGPANTEAFF. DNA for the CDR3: TGTACCAGCAGCTCCGGGGGACCCGCGAACACTGAAGCTTTCTTT.

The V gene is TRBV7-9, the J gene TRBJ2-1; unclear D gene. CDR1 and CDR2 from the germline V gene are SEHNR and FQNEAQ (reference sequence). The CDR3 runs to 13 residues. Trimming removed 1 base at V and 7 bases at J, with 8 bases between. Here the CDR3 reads CASSLVYGNEQFF. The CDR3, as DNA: TGTGCCAGCAGCTTAGTTTATGGAAATGAGCAGTTCTTC.

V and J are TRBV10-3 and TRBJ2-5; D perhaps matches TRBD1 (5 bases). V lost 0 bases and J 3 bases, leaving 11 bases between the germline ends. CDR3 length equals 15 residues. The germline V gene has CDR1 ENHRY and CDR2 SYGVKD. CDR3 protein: CAISESHRKKETQYF. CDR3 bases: TGTGCCATCAGTGAGTCGCACAGGAAAAAAGAGACCCAGTACTTC.

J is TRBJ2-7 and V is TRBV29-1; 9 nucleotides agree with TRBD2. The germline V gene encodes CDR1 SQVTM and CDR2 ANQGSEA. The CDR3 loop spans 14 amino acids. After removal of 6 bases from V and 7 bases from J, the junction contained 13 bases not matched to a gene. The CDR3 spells CSVERSGSWNEQYF. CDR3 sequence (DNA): TGCAGCGTAGAGCGTAGCGGGAGCTGGAATGAGCAGTACTTC.

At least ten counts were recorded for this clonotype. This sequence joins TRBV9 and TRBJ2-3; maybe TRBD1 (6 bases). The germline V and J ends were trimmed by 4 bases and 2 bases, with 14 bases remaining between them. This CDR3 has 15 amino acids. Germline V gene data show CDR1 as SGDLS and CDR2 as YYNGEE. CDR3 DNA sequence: TGTGCCAGCAGCCCCTGGGGGCACTTCACAGATACGCAGTATTTT. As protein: CASSPWGHFTDTQYF.

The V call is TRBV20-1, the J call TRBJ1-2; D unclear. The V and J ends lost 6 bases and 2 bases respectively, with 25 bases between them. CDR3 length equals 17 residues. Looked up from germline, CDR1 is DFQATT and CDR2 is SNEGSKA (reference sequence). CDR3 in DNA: TGCAGTGCCCTGGTTGGTGACTATGTCAGGAGAAACTATGGCTACACCTTC. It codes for CSALVGDYVRRNYGYTF.

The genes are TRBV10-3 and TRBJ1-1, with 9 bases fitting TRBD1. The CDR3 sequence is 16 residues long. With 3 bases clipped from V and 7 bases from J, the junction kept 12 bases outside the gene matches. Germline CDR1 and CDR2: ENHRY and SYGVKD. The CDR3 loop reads CAISDPGTGRSREAFF. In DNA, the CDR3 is TGTGCCATCAGTGATCCCGGGACAGGGCGATCGCGTGAAGCTTTCTTT.

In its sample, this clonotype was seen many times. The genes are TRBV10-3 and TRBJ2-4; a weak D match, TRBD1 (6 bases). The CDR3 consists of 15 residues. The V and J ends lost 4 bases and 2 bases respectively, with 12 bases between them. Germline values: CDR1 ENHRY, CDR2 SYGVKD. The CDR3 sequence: CAISGGQLTKNIQYF. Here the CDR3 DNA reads TGTGCCATCAGTGGGGGGCAGTTGACCAAAAACATTCAGTACTTC.

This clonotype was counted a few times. CDR3 in DNA: TGTGCCAGCAGTTACGGAACTCGGTCCTACAATGAGCAGTACTTC. Its translation: CASSYGTRSYNEQYF. The chain recombines TRBV6-5 with TRBJ2-1; no clear D. The J call is doubtful: the DNA matches TRBJ2-7 better. Germline V gene sequence: CDR1 MNHEY, CDR2 SVGAGI. The CDR3 is made up of 15 amino acids.

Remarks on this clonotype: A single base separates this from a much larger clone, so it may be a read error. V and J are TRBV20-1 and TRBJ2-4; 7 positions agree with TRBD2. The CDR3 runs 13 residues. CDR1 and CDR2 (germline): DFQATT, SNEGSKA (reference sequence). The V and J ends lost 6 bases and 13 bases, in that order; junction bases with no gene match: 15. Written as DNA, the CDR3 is TGCAGTGCGAAGGCGGGGGAATACAATGAGCAGTACTTC. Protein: CSAKAGEYNEQYF.

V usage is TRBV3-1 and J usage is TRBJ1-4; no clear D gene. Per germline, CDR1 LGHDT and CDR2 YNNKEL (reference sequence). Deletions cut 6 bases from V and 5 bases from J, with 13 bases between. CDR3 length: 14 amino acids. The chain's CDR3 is CASRTGLSNEKLFF. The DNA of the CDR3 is TGTGCCAGCAGAACGGGTCTATCAAATGAAAAACTGTTTTTT. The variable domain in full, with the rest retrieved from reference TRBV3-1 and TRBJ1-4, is DTAVSQTPKYLVTQMGNDKSIKCEQNLGHDTMYWYKQDSKKFLKIMFSYNNKELIINETVPNRFSPKSPDKAHLNLHINSLELGDSAVYFCASRTGLSNEKLFFGSGTQLSVL.

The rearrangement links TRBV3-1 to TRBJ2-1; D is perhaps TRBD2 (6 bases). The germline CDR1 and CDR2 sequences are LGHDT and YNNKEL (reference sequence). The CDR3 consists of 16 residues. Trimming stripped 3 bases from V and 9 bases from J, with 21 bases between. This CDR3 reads CASSHQTRSGSLEQFF. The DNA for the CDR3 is TGTGCCAGCAGCCACCAGACCAGAAGCGGGTCTCTTGAGCAGTTCTTC.

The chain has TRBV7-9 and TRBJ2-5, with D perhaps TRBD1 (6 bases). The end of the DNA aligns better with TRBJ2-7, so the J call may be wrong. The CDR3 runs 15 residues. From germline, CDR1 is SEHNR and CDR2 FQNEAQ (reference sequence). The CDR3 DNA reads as TGTGCCAGCAGCTTAGCTGGCAGGGGAGCCTGCGAGCAGTACTTC. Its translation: CASSLAGRGACEQYF.

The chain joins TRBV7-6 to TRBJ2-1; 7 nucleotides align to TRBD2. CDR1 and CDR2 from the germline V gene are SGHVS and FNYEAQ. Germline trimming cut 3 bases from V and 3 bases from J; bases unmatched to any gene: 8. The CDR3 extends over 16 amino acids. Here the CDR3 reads CASSFKIGEGYNEQFF. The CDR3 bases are TGTGCCAGCAGCTTCAAAATAGGGGAGGGCTACAATGAGCAGTTCTTC.

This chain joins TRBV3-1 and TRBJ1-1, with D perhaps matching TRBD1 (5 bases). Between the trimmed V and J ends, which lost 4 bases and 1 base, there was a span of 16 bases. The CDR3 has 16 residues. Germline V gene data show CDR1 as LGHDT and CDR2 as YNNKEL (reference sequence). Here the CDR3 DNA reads TGTGCCAGCAGCCCGCGGATGGGGGAAACGAACACTGAAGCTTTCTTT. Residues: CASSPRMGETNTEAFF.

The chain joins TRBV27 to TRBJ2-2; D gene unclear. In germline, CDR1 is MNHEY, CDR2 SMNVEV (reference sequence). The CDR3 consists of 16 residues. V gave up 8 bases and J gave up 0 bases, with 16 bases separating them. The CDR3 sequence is CASLDQSQSNTGELFF. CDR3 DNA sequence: TGTGCCAGCCTCGACCAGTCACAATCGAACACCGGGGAGCTGTTTTTT.